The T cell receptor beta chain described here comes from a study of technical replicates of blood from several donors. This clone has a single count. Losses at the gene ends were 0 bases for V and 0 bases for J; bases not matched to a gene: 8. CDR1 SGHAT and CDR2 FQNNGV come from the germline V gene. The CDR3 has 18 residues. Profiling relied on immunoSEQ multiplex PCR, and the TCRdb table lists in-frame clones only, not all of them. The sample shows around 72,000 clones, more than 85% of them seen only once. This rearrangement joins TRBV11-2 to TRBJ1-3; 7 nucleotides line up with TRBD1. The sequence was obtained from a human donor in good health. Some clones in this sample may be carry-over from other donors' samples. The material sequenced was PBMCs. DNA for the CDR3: TGTGCCAGCAGCTTAGACGGGAGGGGGCACCTCTCTGGAAACACCATATATTTT. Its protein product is CASSLDGRGHLSGNTIYF.